This is a list of T cell receptor beta chains from one sample in a study of long-term antiretroviral therapy in people with HIV. The repertoire was sequenced with immunoSEQ multiplex PCR; TCRdb's copy has only in-frame clones and lacks some. This table holds 14,000 or so clones, 70% to 80% found once. The specimen was unsorted PBMCs, collected 1.3 years before starting antiretroviral therapy. Source of these receptors: a man aged 40-55 years with HIV. Both conserved end residues are part of each CDR3. A D gene is named only where the DNA matches it firmly.

V,D,J,CDR3
TRBV9,NA,TRBJ2-3,CASSVGFPGAQDTQYF
TRBV5-1,NA,TRBJ1-4,CASSLEGTGYEKLFF
TRBV20-1,NA,TRBJ2-1,CSARPANEQFF
TRBV9,TRBD2,TRBJ2-7,CASSVDGGGAMEQYF
TRBV6-9,NA,TRBJ2-7,CASSYYLWDYEQYF
TRBV7-9,NA,TRBJ1-4,CASSTRDSGLGEKLFF
TRBV7-9,TRBD1,TRBJ1-4,CASSRTGQGNEKLFF
TRBV9,TRBD1,TRBJ2-7,CASSPGTGALRGSYEQYF
TRBV5-1,NA,TRBJ1-1,CASSLSGLNTEAFF
TRBV6-5,NA,TRBJ2-3,CASTPEGRRADTQYF
TRBV2,NA,TRBJ2-7,CASSEAGTYEQYF
TRBV5-1,TRBD1,TRBJ1-1,CASSWDRENTEAFF
TRBV5-1,NA,TRBJ1-4,CASSPGAYATNEKLFF
TRBV19,TRBD1,TRBJ1-2,CASSSLGTGRNYGYTF
TRBV19,NA,TRBJ1-1,CASSIVGANTEAFF
TRBV21-1,NA,TRBJ1-5,CASSKKARGKPQHF
TRBV6-5,TRBD1,TRBJ2-7,CASSRDGTGFHEQYF
TRBV6-6,TRBD1,TRBJ1-2,CASMLQGGEGYTF
TRBV27,NA,TRBJ1-4,CASSLSGQPNEKLFF
TRBV28,TRBD1,TRBJ1-6,CASSLTGNNSPLHF
TRBV11-2,NA,TRBJ2-3,CASSRIGATDTQYF
TRBV10-3,TRBD1,TRBJ2-5,CAISQTGFGETQYF
TRBV5-1,NA,TRBJ1-6,CASSYGTGAYNSPLHF
TRBV18,NA,TRBJ2-1,CASSPQGNNEQFF
TRBV7-8,NA,TRBJ1-2,CASSLGTSDYGYTF
TRBV30,TRBD1,TRBJ2-7,CAWSLGTGGFSLQQYF
TRBV7-9,TRBD1,TRBJ1-2,CASSFSMTGKDGYTF
TRBV6-1,NA,TRBJ1-4,CASSVGTGNEKLFF
TRBV6-6,NA,TRBJ2-7,CASTVGGGVTYEQYF
TRBV6-5,NA,TRBJ1-6,CASSRDPNSPLHF
TRBV27,NA,TRBJ1-2,CASRGGGSGFYGYTF
TRBV6-1,TRBD2,TRBJ2-1,CASSEWEGGGPYNEQFF
TRBV27,NA,TRBJ2-3,CASSFGRPTDTQYF
TRBV6-5,NA,TRBJ2-7,CASSSWDEQYF
TRBV10-1,NA,TRBJ2-1,CASAPGLYNEQFF
TRBV7-2,NA,TRBJ1-5,CASSFQGNQPQHF
TRBV19,NA,TRBJ1-1,CASSIGGYTEAFF
TRBV18,NA,TRBJ1-1,CASSPLTGETEAFF
TRBV18,NA,TRBJ2-3,CASSQEVFDTQYF
TRBV9,TRBD2,TRBJ2-1,CASSVASGGGSEQFF
TRBV30,NA,TRBJ1-5,CAWTRRGSNQPQHF
TRBV7-9,TRBD1,TRBJ1-3,CASSRADRGYGNTIYF
TRBV7-8,NA,TRBJ1-2,CASSLGPTGGYTF
TRBV7-2,NA,TRBJ2-7,CASSARRGAYEQYF
TRBV7-9,TRBD1,TRBJ1-5,CASSFDRGQPQHF
TRBV5-1,NA,TRBJ1-2,CASSLEAAPAYGYTF